This TCR beta chain was retrieved from a study of CD8 T cells in Susac syndrome (dated by TCRdb to between 2019 and 2020). General notes on the study: Of the Susac syndrome patients who were sequenced, about six had clinically active disease and 8 or 9 were in clinical remission. At blood withdrawal, Susac syndrome patients were therapy-naive, treated with corticosteroids (with IVIg additionally given to some), or treated with IVIg alone. Whether CD8+ T cell activation and differentiation in Susac syndrome was antigen driven was tested using repertoire sequencing.

Regarding this clonotype: No antigen is known for it. The sample holds no much larger clone one base away, and base qualities are not on file.

CDR1 and CDR2 are read off the germline V gene as MDHEN and SYDVKM. V drops 5 bases and J drops 1 base, leaving 5 bases in between. Taken from cysteine to phenylalanine, the CDR3 has 12 residues. Of the read, only the CDR3 DNA is kept; its 36 bases are in frame from base 1. General conclusions and limits of the study: In the CD4+ T cell repertoire of Susac syndrome patients, clonal expansion was not detected. The study acknowledged that relatively few individuals were included in the TCR sequencing and HLA analysis.

RNA was extracted using the RNeasy kit, and about 0.5 to 1 ug of the RNA was reverse transcribed with random hexamers. The immunoSEQ multiplex PCR assay, which covers 54 Vbeta and 13 Jbeta segments, was used to amplify TCR beta CDR3 regions. PCR amplification bias was corrected by using a synthetic template baseline for primer optimization and computational correction. The source study handled its data this way. Reads were annotated to V, D and J genes per IMGT and analyzed with immunoSEQ Analyzer, keeping only productive sequences. Clonality was calculated as one minus the Shannon entropy normalized by log2 of the number of productive unique sequences. Public and private clones were assessed among the 100 most prevalent clones of each patient and control. Susac-specific clones were defined as absent from healthy and MS cohorts, about 1,000 published viral clones and other ImmuneACCESS disease sequences. The public reads were reprocessed in TCRdb via fastp at Q25 and MiXCR, keeping in-frame beta chains. Each record represents a unique CDR3 protein, reported with the most common genes and DNA among its rows. These V and J calls derive from TCRdb rather than the authors' analysis. The sample table holds under 80,000 distinct CDR3 sequences, of which roughly 91% were seen once. The ten largest clones represent around 0.52% of the sample.

Peripheral blood CD8+ and CD4+ T cells from healthy donors, Susac syndrome patients and multiple sclerosis patients were profiled using high-throughput TCR beta sequencing. The Susac syndrome patients fulfilled recently defined diagnostic criteria for definite or probable disease. Bulk CD8+ and CD4+ T cells were purified by magnetic negative isolation, while CD8+ TEMRA cells were enriched using FACS. Blood was collected in EDTA tubes and processed within 24 hours, with PBMCs isolated through density gradient centrifugation. PBMCs intended for TCR sequencing were cryopreserved in liquid nitrogen and thawed later in a water bath at 37 degrees C. The sorted or isolated CD4+, CD8+ and CD8+ TEMRA cells reached a purity of at least 90%.

Sequenced input: CD4+ T cells from PBMCs. This chain joins TRBV28 to TRBJ2-5; the D gene identity is not certain. This receptor was identified in a human donor with Susac syndrome. For the CDR3, the sequence is CASSPIQETQYF. The nucleotide sequence is given as TGTGCCAGCAGTCCAATCCAAGAGACCCAGTACTTC.